This is a list of T cell receptor beta chains from one sample in a study of blood T cell repertoires in COVID-19. The method was immunoSEQ multiplex PCR; TCRdb's version includes in-frame clones alone and lacks a portion of them. The sample holds 150,000 to 200,000 clones, 87% seen once. Sample: peripheral blood. The receptors were sampled from a human donor in a cohort sampled during active COVID-19. The CDR3 runs from the conserved cysteine through the conserved F or W. A D gene is named only where the DNA matches it firmly. The size entry is marked missing in some rows and otherwise reads once, few, many or a size class.

NA	NA	TRBV28	TRBJ2-4	CAIRTAAKNIQYF	TGTGCCATCCGGACAGCGGCCAAAAACATTCAGTACTTC
once	TRBD2	TRBV7-8	TRBJ2-5	CASSFGGGQETQYF	TGTGCCAGCAGCTTCGGCGGGGGCCAAGAGACCCAGTACTTC
NA	NA	TRBV11-2	TRBJ2-1	CASSQYTSEQFF	TGTGCCAGCAGCCAGTATACTAGTGAGCAGTTCTTC
few	NA	TRBV2	TRBJ1-6	CASSEQGRGSNSPLHF	TGTGCCAGCAGTGAGCAGGGTAGAGGTAGCAATTCACCCCTCCACTTT
once	NA	TRBV5-1	TRBJ2-3	CASSLSRGPPDTQYF	TGCGCCAGCAGCTTGAGTAGGGGCCCCCCCGATACGCAGTATTTT
NA	NA	TRBV30	TRBJ1-3	CAWSPQVGGAGNTIYF	TGTGCCTGGAGTCCCCAGGTGGGGGGGGCAGGAAACACCATATATTTT
NA	TRBD1	TRBV6-2/TRBV6-3	TRBJ1-5	CASSYWRGRQPQHF	TGTGCCAGCAGTTATTGGAGGGGGCGGCAGCCCCAGCATTTT
NA	NA	TRBV30	TRBJ1-1	CAWSFSRRGNTEAFF	TGTGCCTGGAGTTTCTCCCGCAGGGGGAACACTGAAGCTTTCTTT
once	NA	TRBV27	TRBJ2-3	CASMRHSTDTQYF	TGTGCCAGCATGAGGCACAGCACAGATACGCAGTATTTT
NA	NA	TRBV9	TRBJ1-4	CASSLTGSEKLFF	TGTGCCAGCAGCCTGACAGGTTCTGAAAAACTGTTTTTT
NA	TRBD1	TRBV5-1	TRBJ1-4	CASRSGTGSEKLFF	TGCGCCAGCAGGTCCGGGACAGGATCGGAAAAACTGTTTTTT
few	TRBD1	TRBV5-6	TRBJ1-6	CASSLRDSYNSPLHF	TGTGCCAGCAGCTTACGGGACAGCTATAATTCACCCCTCCACTTT
NA	NA	TRBV23-1	TRBJ2-7	CASSQSHDRWGEQYF	TGCGCCAGCAGTCAATCCCACGACAGATGGGGCGAGCAGTACTTC
NA	NA	TRBV6-5	TRBJ1-4	CASSDSQGRREKLFF	TGTGCCAGCAGTGACTCACAGGGCCGGAGAGAAAAACTGTTTTTT
few	TRBD1	TRBV7-3	TRBJ1-1	CASSPAQQGAADTEAFF	TGTGCCAGCAGCCCCGCCCAACAGGGGGCGGCGGACACTGAAGCTTTCTTT
once	TRBD1	TRBV30	TRBJ2-7	CAWSLQGEEQYF	TGTGCCTGGAGTCTACAGGGGGAAGAGCAGTACTTC
NA	TRBD1	TRBV6-1	TRBJ1-2	CASSEALQGTTYGYTF	TGTGCCAGCAGTGAAGCTTTACAGGGGACAACCTATGGCTACACCTTC
NA	NA	TRBV14	TRBJ2-6	CASSQDWAAISGANVLTF	TGTGCCAGCAGCCAAGATTGGGCCGCAATCTCTGGGGCCAACGTCCTGACTTTC
NA	TRBD2	TRBV27	TRBJ2-2	CASSPNPRGGLTGELFF	TGTGCCAGCAGTCCCAACCCACGCGGGGGGCTCACCGGGGAGCTGTTTTTT
NA	NA	TRBV19	TRBJ2-1	CASSIVTASGFDEQFF	TGTGCCAGTAGTATAGTGACAGCCTCGGGCTTCGATGAGCAGTTCTTC
NA	TRBD2	TRBV30	TRBJ2-3	CAWSGIAGSMTDTQYF	TGTGCCTGGAGTGGAATAGCGGGAAGTATGACAGATACGCAGTATTTT
NA	NA	TRBV5-1	TRBJ2-5	CASSSRETQYF	TGCGCCAGCAGCTCTCGGGAGACCCAGTACTTC
NA	TRBD2	TRBV28	TRBJ2-7	CASSLPLAGGDEQYF	TGTGCCAGCAGTTTACCCCTAGCGGGAGGGGACGAGCAGTACTTC
NA	TRBD2	TRBV7-8	TRBJ2-2	CASSLGGLAGNGELFF	TGTGCCAGCAGCTTAGGCGGACTAGCGGGGAACGGGGAGCTGTTTTTT
few	NA	TRBV4-3	TRBJ2-2	CASSRGPTSNTGELFF	TGCGCCAGCAGCCGCGGTCCCACGAGTAACACCGGGGAGCTGTTTTTT
NA	TRBD2	TRBV7-2	TRBJ2-1	CASSSSGGSYNEQFF	TGTGCCAGCAGCAGTAGCGGGGGTTCGTACAATGAGCAGTTCTTC
NA	NA	TRBV11-2	TRBJ2-3	CASSLSFEQGYTDTQYF	TGTGCCAGCAGCTTAAGTTTTGAACAGGGTTACACAGATACGCAGTATTTT
NA	NA	TRBV6-1	TRBJ2-7	CASSEGRAYEQYF	TGTGCCAGCAGTGAAGGCCGAGCCTACGAGCAGTACTTC
NA	TRBD1	TRBV9	TRBJ2-2	CASSDGQAGAGELFF	TGTGCCAGCAGCGATGGACAGGCCGGGGCCGGGGAGCTGTTTTTT
NA	NA	TRBV21-1	TRBJ1-2	CASSNQSGGNYGYTF	TGTGCCAGCAGCAACCAATCCGGGGGAAACTATGGCTACACCTTC
many	TRBD1	TRBV7-9	TRBJ1-2	CASSLAQGWGYTF	TGTGCCAGCAGCTTAGCACAGGGGTGGGGCTACACCTTC
NA	TRBD1	TRBV24-1	TRBJ1-2	CATSDSRRQGSRGGYTF	TGTGCCACCAGTGATTCTCGGAGACAGGGTAGCCGAGGGGGCTACACCTTC
NA	TRBD1	TRBV6-5	TRBJ1-6	CASSPTTGTRSPLHF	TGTGCCAGCAGTCCCACGACAGGGACTAGATCACCCCTCCACTTT
once	TRBD1	TRBV4-3	TRBJ2-7	CASSQLEGAHEQYF	TGCGCCAGCAGCCAACTTGAGGGGGCCCACGAGCAGTACTTC
NA	NA	TRBV19	TRBJ2-7	CASSIGGFYEQYF	TGTGCCAGTAGTATAGGAGGGTTTTACGAGCAGTACTTC
NA	TRBD2	TRBV6-8	TRBJ2-5	CASSYPPSGSCETQYF	TGTGCCAGCAGTTACCCTCCTAGCGGGAGTTGTGAGACCCAGTACTTC
NA	NA	TRBV7-9	TRBJ1-1	CASSAVGGNTEAFF	TGTGCCAGCAGCGCGGTCGGGGGGAACACTGAAGCTTTCTTT
NA	NA	TRBV6-7	TRBJ2-6	CASSYSGRTGANVLTF	TGTGCCAGCAGTTACTCGGGGAGAACTGGGGCCAACGTCCTGACTTTC
few	NA	TRBV19	TRBJ1-5	CASSGSSNQPQHF	TGTGCCAGTAGTGGGAGTAGCAATCAGCCCCAGCATTTT
NA	NA	TRBV11-2	TRBJ2-7	CASSERGSTKGYEQYF	TGTGCCAGCAGCGAGAGGGGGTCTACTAAGGGCTACGAGCAGTACTTC
NA	TRBD1	TRBV5-5	TRBJ1-2	CATGTDHGIYGYTF	TGTGCCACAGGGACAGACCATGGGATCTATGGCTACACCTTC
once	NA	TRBV3-1/TRBV3-2	TRBJ2-5	CASSQFSQDQETQYF	TGTGCCAGCAGCCAATTCTCACAGGACCAAGAGACCCAGTACTTC
NA	TRBD2	TRBV5-4	TRBJ2-7	CASSLELAGSYEQYF	TGTGCCAGCAGCTTGGAATTAGCGGGATCCTACGAGCAGTACTTC
once	TRBD1	TRBV3-1/TRBV3-2	TRBJ1-5	CASSPGGGSNQPQHF	TGTGCCAGCAGCCCAGGGGGTGGGAGCAATCAGCCCCAGCATTTT
NA	TRBD2	TRBV5-1	TRBJ2-5	CASSLGGLPQETQYF	TGCGCCAGCAGCTTGGGGGGACTACCCCAAGAGACCCAGTACTTC
NA	TRBD2	TRBV19	TRBJ2-1	CASSKGLAGDNEQFF	TGTGCCAGTAGTAAGGGGCTAGCGGGAGACAATGAGCAGTTCTTC
few	TRBD2	TRBV3-1/TRBV3-2	TRBJ2-3	CASSQAGLAGRLADTQYF	TGTGCCAGCAGCCAAGCGGGACTAGCGGGACGCTTGGCAGATACGCAGTATTTT
once	NA	TRBV5-1	TRBJ1-1	CASSLEPGIEAFF	TGCGCCAGCAGCTTGGAACCGGGGATCGAAGCTTTCTTT
NA	TRBD1	TRBV28	TRBJ2-7	CASTRSGTGSHEQYF	TGTGCCAGCACCCGTTCCGGGACAGGGTCCCACGAGCAGTACTTC
NA	TRBD1	TRBV6-2/TRBV6-3	TRBJ1-6	CASSYRDSGNSPLHF	TGTGCCAGCAGTTACCGGGACAGCGGTAATTCACCCCTCCACTTT
NA	NA	TRBV2	TRBJ2-1	CASTPRGSPRRFNEQFF	TGTGCCAGCACTCCTAGGGGTAGCCCTCGACGATTCAATGAGCAGTTCTTC
NA	TRBD1	TRBV4-3	TRBJ2-1	CASSLGTGSSYNEQFF	TGCGCCAGCAGCCTAGGGACAGGGAGCTCCTACAATGAGCAGTTCTTC
NA	TRBD2	TRBV30	TRBJ2-3	CAWSSGGPDTQYF	TGTGCCTGGAGCAGCGGGGGTCCAGATACGCAGTATTTT